Listed here are 8 T cell receptor beta chains from one sample, sequenced in a study of T cell responses to AZD1222 COVID-19 vaccine. Generated by immunoSEQ multiplex PCR, the TCRdb table keeps only in-frame clones and is missing some. Of over 100,000 clones listed, around 90% are singletons. The specimen comprised peripheral blood, sampled on day 0 of MenACWY control vaccination. These receptors were obtained from an adult in good health.

The gene calls are TRBV4-1 and TRBJ2-1; D perhaps matches TRBD2 (6 bases). Germline CDR1 is MGHRA and CDR2 is YSYEKL. The V gene lost 4 bases and the J gene lost 6 bases, with 16 bases spanning the gap. The CDR3 totals 15 residues. The CDR3 protein is CASSRGPGVVNEQFF. Here the CDR3 DNA reads TGCGCCAGCAGCCGCGGTCCGGGGGTCGTCAATGAGCAGTTCTTC.

The chain uses TRBV6-2 or TRBV6-3 and TRBJ2-7; D may correspond to TRBD1 or TRBD2 (5 bases each). CDR3 length: 14 residues. Germline V gene sequence: CDR1 MNHEY, CDR2 SVGEGT. The V end was cut by 2 bases, the J end by 3 bases, with 11 bases between. The CDR3 sequence is CASSYLRDGYEQYF. CDR3 DNA: TGTGCCAGCAGTTACCTCCGGGACGGCTACGAGCAGTACTTC.

The J gene is TRBJ1-3, the V gene TRBV7-2; 10 nucleotides line up with TRBD1. Losses at the gene ends were 2 bases for V and 3 bases for J; bases not matched to a gene: 7. This CDR3 is built from 17 residues. Germline V gene sequence: CDR1 SGHTA, CDR2 FQGNSA. The CDR3 loop is CASSLSSGTGVGNTIYF. In DNA form, the CDR3 reads TGTGCCAGCAGCTTATCCTCGGGGACAGGGGTTGGAAACACCATATATTTT.

The chain combines TRBV7-9 with TRBJ1-6; TRBD1 aligns across 10 bases. From germline, CDR1 is SEHNR and CDR2 FQNEAQ (reference sequence). This CDR3 region has 14 residues. V lost 5 bases and J lost 12; bases outside the gene matches: 7. The CDR3 spells CASSLGQGREPLHF. Here the CDR3 DNA reads TGTGCCAGCAGCCTGGGACAGGGGCGTGAACCCCTCCACTTT.

The rearrangement joins TRBV5-1 to TRBJ1-1; D perhaps matches TRBD1 (6 bases). Germline V gene lookup returns CDR1 SGHRS and CDR2 YFSETQ. V lost 1 base, J lost 1 base, and 8 bases lay in between. The CDR3 is 14 residues long. In DNA, the CDR3 is TGCGCCAGCAGCTTGACGACAGGGAACACTGAAGCTTTCTTT. It translates to CASSLTTGNTEAFF.

V gene TRBV18 combines with J gene TRBJ2-5, with D perhaps TRBD1 or TRBD2 (5 bases each). Trimming left V 4 bases short and J 2 bases short, with 8 bases between. The CDR3 length is 13 residues. Germline lookup yields CDR1 KGHSH and CDR2 LQKENI. The CDR3 spells CASSLGTQETQYF. CDR3 in DNA: TGTGCCAGCTCACTTGGGACGCAAGAGACCCAGTACTTC. Looking up the rest from reference TRBV18 and TRBJ2-5 gives the full variable domain: NAGVMQNPRHLVRRRGQEARLRCSPMKGHSHVYWYRQLPEEGLKFMVYLQKENIIDESGMPKERFSAEFPKEGPSILRIQQVVRGDSAAYFCASSLGTQETQYFGPGTRLLVL.

The V call is TRBV2, the J call TRBJ2-2; 7 positions agree with TRBD2. The J segment lost 2 bases and the V segment lost 7 bases, leaving 4 bases of the junction unmatched. CDR1 is SNHLY and CDR2 is FYNNEI in the germline V gene. This CDR3 is 14 amino acids long. Here the CDR3 DNA reads TGTGCCAGCATGGGGAGGGAAAACACCGGGGAGCTGTTTTTT. Amino acids: CASMGRENTGELFF.

The genes are TRBV28 and TRBJ2-5; D remains ambiguous. This CDR3 region has 12 residues. CDR1 MDHEN and CDR2 SYDVKM come from the germline V gene. Trimming left V 2 bases short and J 5 bases short, with 6 bases between. The CDR3 DNA sequence: TGTGCCAGCAGTTTAATTAGGGAGACCCAGTACTTC. Translated, it gives CASSLIRETQYF.